The rows below give T cell receptor beta chains drawn from one sample of a study of beta chain features in type 1 diabetes. Data came from immunoSEQ multiplex PCR; TCRdb stores just in-frame clones and leaves some out. The sample holds 310,000 or so clones, roughly 9% seen once. The sample consisted of central memory CD4+ T cells from blood. These receptors were obtained from a man aged 30 to 39 with type 1 diabetes. CDR3s leave out the opening cysteine and the closing phenylalanine or tryptophan. Each record gives: CDR3 length, V gene, J gene, CDR3 protein.

CDR3 length: 12; V gene: TRBV5-1; J gene: TRBJ1-1; CDR3 protein: ASSLGDSQNEAF
CDR3 length: 12; V gene: TRBV5-6; J gene: TRBJ2-3; CDR3 protein: ASSAEKHTDTQY
CDR3 length: 13; V gene: TRBV29-1; J gene: TRBJ2-3; CDR3 protein: SVEGETGYPDTQY
CDR3 length: 11; V gene: TRBV29-1; J gene: TRBJ1-1; CDR3 protein: SVVEREGLQAF
CDR3 length: 12; V gene: TRBV19; J gene: TRBJ2-4; CDR3 protein: ASSPGQGGNIQY
CDR3 length: 14; V gene: TRBV7-2; J gene: TRBJ2-3; CDR3 protein: ASSLGRGRDTDTQY
CDR3 length: 11; V gene: TRBV7-7; J gene: TRBJ2-3; CDR3 protein: ASSLAEADTQY
CDR3 length: 12; V gene: TRBV25-1; J gene: TRBJ2-7; CDR3 protein: ASSDAPSSYEQY
CDR3 length: 13; V gene: TRBV29-1; J gene: TRBJ2-3; CDR3 protein: SADGAAGSDDTQY
CDR3 length: 12; V gene: TRBV19; J gene: TRBJ2-4; CDR3 protein: ASSTSFSKNIQY
CDR3 length: 11; V gene: TRBV7-2; J gene: TRBJ1-5; CDR3 protein: ASSLGDYQPQH
CDR3 length: 12; V gene: TRBV7-9; J gene: TRBJ1-2; CDR3 protein: ASSLDGGNYGYT
CDR3 length: 13; V gene: TRBV27; J gene: TRBJ2-1; CDR3 protein: ASSSRQGSYNEQF
CDR3 length: 13; V gene: TRBV4-2; J gene: TRBJ1-2; CDR3 protein: ASSPGTGDNYGYT
CDR3 length: 14; V gene: TRBV5-1; J gene: TRBJ2-7; CDR3 protein: ASSLVASSPNYEQY
CDR3 length: 15; V gene: TRBV5-1; J gene: TRBJ2-5; CDR3 protein: ASSLGPGGPDGETQY
CDR3 length: 13; V gene: TRBV7-9; J gene: TRBJ1-1; CDR3 protein: ASSLAVPGQVRAF
CDR3 length: 10; V gene: TRBV30; J gene: TRBJ1-4; CDR3 protein: AWSARGEKLF
CDR3 length: 13; V gene: TRBV11-2; J gene: TRBJ1-1; CDR3 protein: ASSLGYTPGAEAF
CDR3 length: 13; V gene: TRBV18; J gene: TRBJ2-3; CDR3 protein: ASSTGLAGADTQY
CDR3 length: 13; V gene: TRBV6-5; J gene: TRBJ2-4; CDR3 protein: ASSPVGLAKNIQY
CDR3 length: 13; V gene: TRBV5-6; J gene: TRBJ1-4; CDR3 protein: ASSLFRDSGEKLF
CDR3 length: 13; V gene: TRBV4-3; J gene: TRBJ1-5; CDR3 protein: ASSQGPGGDQPQH
CDR3 length: 17; V gene: TRBV4-3; J gene: TRBJ2-2; CDR3 protein: ASSQSPWTETLNTGELF
CDR3 length: 11; V gene: TRBV11-2; J gene: TRBJ2-3; CDR3 protein: ASSQGNTDTQY
CDR3 length: 11; V gene: TRBV19; J gene: TRBJ1-5; CDR3 protein: ASSIRQYQPQH
CDR3 length: 10; V gene: TRBV7-2; J gene: TRBJ1-1; CDR3 protein: ASSLEVGTAF
CDR3 length: 13; V gene: TRBV28; J gene: TRBJ2-5; CDR3 protein: ASSRSGGPQETQY
CDR3 length: 12; V gene: TRBV11-2; J gene: TRBJ2-2; CDR3 protein: ASSSPVYTGELF
CDR3 length: 12; V gene: TRBV18; J gene: TRBJ2-3; CDR3 protein: ASSSGTNTDTQY
CDR3 length: 10; V gene: TRBV7-9; J gene: TRBJ1-1; CDR3 protein: ASSQTQVEAF
CDR3 length: 14; V gene: TRBV7-9; J gene: TRBJ2-2; CDR3 protein: ASSGGVPLNTGELF
CDR3 length: 13; V gene: TRBV9; J gene: TRBJ1-1; CDR3 protein: ASNPTGLGNTEAF
CDR3 length: 12; V gene: TRBV2; J gene: TRBJ1-1; CDR3 protein: ASIVEGLNTEAF
CDR3 length: 12; V gene: TRBV2; J gene: TRBJ2-4; CDR3 protein: ASSELIAKNIQY
CDR3 length: 10; V gene: TRBV5-4; J gene: TRBJ2-1; CDR3 protein: ASSWTGDRWF
CDR3 length: 14; V gene: TRBV5-1; J gene: TRBJ2-6; CDR3 protein: ASSQGIPSGANVLT
CDR3 length: 11; V gene: TRBV29-1; J gene: TRBJ1-2; CDR3 protein: SVEAFLGSGYT
CDR3 length: 13; V gene: TRBV19; J gene: TRBJ2-7; CDR3 protein: ASSIAVGSGYEQY
CDR3 length: 13; V gene: TRBV2; J gene: TRBJ2-3; CDR3 protein: ASTTGGTSTDTQY
CDR3 length: 15; V gene: TRBV27; J gene: TRBJ1-5; CDR3 protein: ASSFLPGQGSIQPQH
CDR3 length: 8; V gene: TRBV20-1; J gene: TRBJ1-2; CDR3 protein: SAIRDGYT
CDR3 length: 10; V gene: TRBV10-3; J gene: TRBJ2-7; CDR3 protein: AIDGGDNEQY
CDR3 length: 13; V gene: TRBV9; J gene: TRBJ2-3; CDR3 protein: ASSVRAEATDTQY
CDR3 length: 13; V gene: TRBV4-1; J gene: TRBJ2-5; CDR3 protein: ASSQGWGRQETQY
CDR3 length: 12; V gene: TRBV28; J gene: TRBJ2-4; CDR3 protein: ASSFSGTKNIQY
CDR3 length: 13; V gene: TRBV6-6; J gene: TRBJ1-6; CDR3 protein: ASTQRGQGGSPLH
CDR3 length: 10; V gene: TRBV29-1; J gene: TRBJ2-7; CDR3 protein: SVGRNSYEQY
CDR3 length: 11; V gene: TRBV11-2; J gene: TRBJ2-2; CDR3 protein: ASSPRPAGELF
CDR3 length: 14; V gene: TRBV4-3; J gene: TRBJ2-5; CDR3 protein: ASSQGGTGEKETQY
CDR3 length: 10; V gene: TRBV5-1; J gene: TRBJ2-7; CDR3 protein: ASSQKDLEQY
CDR3 length: 12; V gene: TRBV7-2; J gene: TRBJ2-7; CDR3 protein: ASSPRGDSYEQY
CDR3 length: 13; V gene: TRBV5-5; J gene: TRBJ2-1; CDR3 protein: ASSLLAGGDNEQF
CDR3 length: 13; V gene: TRBV7-8; J gene: TRBJ1-6; CDR3 protein: ASSLQGKVGSPLH
CDR3 length: 12; V gene: TRBV7-8; J gene: TRBJ1-5; CDR3 protein: ASSLEESNQPQH
CDR3 length: 17; V gene: TRBV7-2; J gene: TRBJ1-5; CDR3 protein: ASSLGSPRIINSNQPQH
CDR3 length: 13; V gene: TRBV6-5; J gene: TRBJ2-7; CDR3 protein: ASSYRGGTSYEQY
CDR3 length: 14; V gene: TRBV4-1; J gene: TRBJ2-7; CDR3 protein: ASSQDVGMGSYEQY
CDR3 length: 14; V gene: TRBV18; J gene: TRBJ1-1; CDR3 protein: ASSPLFEQVNTEAF
CDR3 length: 13; V gene: TRBV29-1; J gene: TRBJ2-3; CDR3 protein: SVQPLAGGTDTQY